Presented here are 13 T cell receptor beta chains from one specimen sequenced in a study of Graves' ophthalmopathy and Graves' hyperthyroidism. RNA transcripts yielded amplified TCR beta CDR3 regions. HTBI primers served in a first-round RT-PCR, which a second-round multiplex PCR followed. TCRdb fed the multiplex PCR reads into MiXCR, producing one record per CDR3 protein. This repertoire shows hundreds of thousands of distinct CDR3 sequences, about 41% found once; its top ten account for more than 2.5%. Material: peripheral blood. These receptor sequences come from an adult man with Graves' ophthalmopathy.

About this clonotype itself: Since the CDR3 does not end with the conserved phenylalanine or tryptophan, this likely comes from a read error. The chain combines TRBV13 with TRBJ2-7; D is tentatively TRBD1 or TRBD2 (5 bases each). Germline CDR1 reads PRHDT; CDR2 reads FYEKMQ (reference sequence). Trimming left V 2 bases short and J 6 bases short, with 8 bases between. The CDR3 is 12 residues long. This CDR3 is CASSLTGLEQYL. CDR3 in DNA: TGTGCCAGCAGCTTAACGGGGCTCGAGCAGTACCTC.

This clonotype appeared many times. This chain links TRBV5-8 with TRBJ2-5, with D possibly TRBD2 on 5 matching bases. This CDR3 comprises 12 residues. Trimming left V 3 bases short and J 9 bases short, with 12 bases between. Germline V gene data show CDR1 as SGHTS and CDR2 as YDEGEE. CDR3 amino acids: CASSYPRGAQYF. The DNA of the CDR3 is TGTGCCAGCAGCTATCCCCGGGGAGCCCAGTACTTC.

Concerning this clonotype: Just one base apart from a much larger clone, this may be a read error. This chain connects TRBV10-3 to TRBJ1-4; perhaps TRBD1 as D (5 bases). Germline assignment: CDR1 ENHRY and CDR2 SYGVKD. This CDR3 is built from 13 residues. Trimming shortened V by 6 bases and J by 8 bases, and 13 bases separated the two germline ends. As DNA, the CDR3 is TGTGCCATCAGCCCCGGACAAATCGAAAAACTGTTTTTT. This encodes CAISPGQIEKLFF.

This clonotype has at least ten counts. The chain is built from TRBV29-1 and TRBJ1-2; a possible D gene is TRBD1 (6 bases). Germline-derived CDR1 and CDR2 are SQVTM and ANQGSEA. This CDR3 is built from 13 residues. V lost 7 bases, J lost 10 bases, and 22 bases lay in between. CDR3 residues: CSAQGHDAMVYTF. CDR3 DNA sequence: TGCAGCGCCCAGGGACATGATGCTATGGTCTACACCTTC.

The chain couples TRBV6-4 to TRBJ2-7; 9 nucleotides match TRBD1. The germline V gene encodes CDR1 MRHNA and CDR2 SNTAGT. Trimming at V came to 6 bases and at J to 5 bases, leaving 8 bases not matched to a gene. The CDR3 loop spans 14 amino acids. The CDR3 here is CASSALDRGNEQYF. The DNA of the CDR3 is TGTGCCAGCAGCGCACTCGACAGGGGGAACGAGCAGTACTTC.

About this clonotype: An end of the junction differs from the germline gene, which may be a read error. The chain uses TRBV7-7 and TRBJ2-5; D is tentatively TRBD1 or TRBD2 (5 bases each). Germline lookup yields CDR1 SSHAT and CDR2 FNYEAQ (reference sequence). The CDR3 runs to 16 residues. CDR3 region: CASSLGAPPGQETQYF. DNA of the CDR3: TGTGCTAGCAGCTTAGGGGCTCCCCCGGGACAAGAGACCCAGTACTTC.

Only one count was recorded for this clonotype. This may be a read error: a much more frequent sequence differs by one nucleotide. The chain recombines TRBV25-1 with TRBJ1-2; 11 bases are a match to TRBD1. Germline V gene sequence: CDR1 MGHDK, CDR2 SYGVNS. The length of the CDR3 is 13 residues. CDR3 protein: CASSPRTGGGFTF. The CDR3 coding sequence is TGTGCCAGCAGCCCTAGGACAGGGGGCGGCTTCACCTTC.

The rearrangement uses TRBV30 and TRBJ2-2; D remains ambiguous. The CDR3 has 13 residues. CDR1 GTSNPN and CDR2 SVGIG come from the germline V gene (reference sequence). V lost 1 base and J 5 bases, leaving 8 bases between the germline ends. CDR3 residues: CAWSEGWTGELFF. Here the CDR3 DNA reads TGTGCCTGGAGTGAAGGGTGGACCGGGGAGCTGTTTTTT.

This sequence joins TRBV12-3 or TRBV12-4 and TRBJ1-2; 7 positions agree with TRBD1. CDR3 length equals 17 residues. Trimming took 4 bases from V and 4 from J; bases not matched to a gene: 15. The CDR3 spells CASSSRQGQPVGYGYTF. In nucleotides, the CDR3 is TGTGCCAGCAGTTCTCGACAGGGCCAGCCGGTTGGCTATGGCTACACCTTC.

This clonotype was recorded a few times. DNA of the CDR3: TGTGCCAGCAGCCAAGACTGGGGGTTACAGACTGAAGCTTTCTTT. Its translation: CASSQDWGLQTEAFF. The chain couples TRBV14 to TRBJ1-1; D might be TRBD1 (5 bases). Trimming pared 0 bases from V and 5 bases from J, leaving 13 bases between. The germline V gene has CDR1 SGHDN and CDR2 FVKESK. The CDR3 sequence is 15 residues long.

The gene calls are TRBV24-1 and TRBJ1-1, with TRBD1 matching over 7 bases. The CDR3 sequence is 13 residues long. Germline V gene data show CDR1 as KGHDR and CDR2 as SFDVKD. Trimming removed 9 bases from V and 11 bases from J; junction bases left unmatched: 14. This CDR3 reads CATSPKGKGQAFF. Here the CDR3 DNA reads TGTGCCACCTCCCCCAAAGGAAAGGGACAGGCTTTCTTT.

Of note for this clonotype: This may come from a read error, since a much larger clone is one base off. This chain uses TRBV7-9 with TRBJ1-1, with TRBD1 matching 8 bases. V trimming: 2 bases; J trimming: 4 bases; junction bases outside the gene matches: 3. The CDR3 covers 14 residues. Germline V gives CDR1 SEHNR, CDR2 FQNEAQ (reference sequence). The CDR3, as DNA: TGTGCCAGCAGCTTACAGGGGGCGGTCACTGAAGCTTTCTTT. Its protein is CASSLQGAVTEAFF.

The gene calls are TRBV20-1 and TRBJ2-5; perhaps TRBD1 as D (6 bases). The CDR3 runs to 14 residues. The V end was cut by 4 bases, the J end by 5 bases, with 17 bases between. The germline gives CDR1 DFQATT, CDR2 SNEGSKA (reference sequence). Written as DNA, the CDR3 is TGCAGTGCTACCGCAGGGGTCTCGGCGGAGACCCAGTACTTC. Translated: CSATAGVSAETQYF.